This paragraph covers one T cell receptor beta chain sequence. The sample comes from a study of blood T cells in healthy people across ages. Unmatched junction bases numbered 5, after V lost 4 bases and J lost 9 bases. Germline assignment: CDR1 MGHDK and CDR2 SYGVNS. The length of the CDR3 is 14 residues. A second PCR of 7 to 11 cycles used a sample-barcoded 5' primer and a J-beta primer mix. From each sample, at least 2.5 million paired-end reads containing CDR3 were obtained. One entry per CDR3 protein, called by TCRdb with MiXCR from the 5' RACE reads. The sample holds 920,000 or so distinct CDR3 sequences, roughly 45% seen once. Samples each yielded at least 6 micrograms of total RNA.

The TCR sequence derives from a woman aged 60-75 years in good health. Material: blood. The chain joins TRBV25-1 to TRBJ1-6; 8 bases are a match to TRBD1. CDR3 DNA sequence: TGTGCCAGCAGTGGAACAGGGGGTGGTTCACCCCTCCACTTT. Its translation is CASSGTGGGSPLHF.